This entry lists 16 T cell receptor beta chains sequenced from one sample in a study of blood T cell repertoires in COVID-19. TCRdb keeps only in-frame clones here, not all; method: immunoSEQ multiplex PCR. The sample lists roughly 100,000 clones, 75% to 85% occurring once. Sequencing was done on a sample of peripheral blood. All receptors derive from a man aged 55 to 70 with acute or convalescent COVID-19.

This chain connects TRBV19 to TRBJ1-2, with 7 bases matching TRBD1. The V and J ends lost 6 bases and 1 base, in that order; junction bases with no gene match: 5. The CDR3 length is 14 residues. CDR1 and CDR2 from the germline V gene are LNHDA and SQIVND (reference sequence). The chain's CDR3 is CASSVGQVNYGYTF. The DNA of the CDR3 is TGTGCCAGTAGCGTTGGACAGGTTAACTATGGCTACACCTTC.

This chain connects TRBV7-9 to TRBJ1-2, with TRBD1 as a possible D gene (5 bases). V was shortened by 3 bases and J by 6 bases, with 14 bases between the two germline ends. The CDR3 runs to 14 residues. Per the germline V gene, CDR1 is SEHNR and CDR2 is FQNEAQ (reference sequence). CDR3: CASSFRDGRNGYTF. CDR3 coding DNA: TGTGCCAGCAGCTTCCGGGACGGGAGGAATGGCTACACCTTC.

The rearrangement links TRBV4-1 to TRBJ2-6; D may be TRBD1 (6 bases). The CDR3 is 18 amino acids. The germline CDR1 and CDR2 sequences are MGHRA and YSYEKL. V was cut by 6 bases and J by 2 bases, with 20 bases left in between. The CDR3 region has the DNA TGCGCCAGCAGGGCAGGGCCAACAGGGCGTACTGGGGCCAACGTCCTGACTTTC. Its protein product is CASRAGPTGRTGANVLTF.

This chain links TRBV7-8 with TRBJ2-3; D not certain. V dropped 2 bases and J dropped 1 base, with 10 bases sitting between them. In germline, CDR1 is SGHVS, CDR2 FQNEAQ. This CDR3 contains 15 residues. The CDR3 sequence is CASSLYLDGTDTQYF. The CDR3 DNA sequence: TGTGCCAGCAGCTTATACCTAGATGGCACAGATACGCAGTATTTT.

The V and J genes are TRBV6-1 and TRBJ1-1, with TRBD1 as a possible D gene (5 bases). The germline CDR1 and CDR2 sequences are MNHNS and SASEGT. The CDR3 spans 14 residues. V lost 0 bases and J lost 11, with 16 bases in between. This chain's CDR3 is CASSEAGQGLAAFF. For the CDR3, the DNA is TGTGCCAGCAGTGAAGCTGGTCAGGGCTTGGCGGCTTTCTTT.

This chain connects TRBV27 to TRBJ2-5, with D possibly matching TRBD1 (7 bases). V lost 6 bases and J lost 7, with 21 bases in between. This CDR3 spans 15 amino acids. Germline V lookup: CDR1 MNHEY, CDR2 SMNVEV (reference sequence). CDR3 DNA sequence: TGTGCCAGCAGCCCCGCGGGACAGCCACGGGCGACCCAGTACTTC. Translated: CASSPAGQPRATQYF.

This chain links TRBV3-1 (or the pseudogene TRBV3-2) with TRBJ1-1; possible D gene TRBD1, 5 bases. CDR1 LGHDT and CDR2 YNNKEL come from the germline V gene (reference sequence). Trimming took 2 bases from V and 4 from J, leaving 11 bases between them. The CDR3 length is 14 residues. CDR3 sequence reads: CASSQSGASTEAFF. The CDR3 bases are TGTGCCAGCAGCCAATCTGGGGCTAGCACTGAAGCTTTCTTT.

CDR3: CASSLAGTVTYEQYF. DNA of the CDR3: TGCGCCAGCAGCTTGGCCGGGACAGTCACCTACGAGCAGTACTTC. The gene calls are TRBV5-1 and TRBJ2-7; 7 bases map to TRBD1. The CDR3 spans 15 residues. Germline lookup yields CDR1 SGHRS and CDR2 YFSETQ. The trim removed 0 bases at V and 2 bases at J, leaving 5 bases unmatched.

This chain links TRBV9 with TRBJ1-1; tentatively, D is TRBD1 (6 bases). The V gene lost 3 bases and the J gene lost 9 bases, with 21 bases spanning the gap. The CDR3 extends over 15 amino acids. Germline V lookup: CDR1 SGDLS, CDR2 YYNGEE. CDR3 in DNA: TGTGCCAGCAGCGCGGAACCCGGGACACCCTCCCAAGCTTTCTTT. Amino acid sequence: CASSAEPGTPSQAFF.

Only one count was recorded for this clone. The V call is TRBV27, the J call TRBJ2-7; no definite D call. The CDR3 consists of 11 residues. Germline-derived CDR1 and CDR2 are MNHEY and SMNVEV (reference sequence). V was clipped by 7 bases and J by 9 bases, with 13 bases between them. CDR3 sequence reads: CASTQGASQYF. The CDR3 nucleotides are TGTGCCAGCACGCAAGGAGCGTCGCAGTACTTC.

J is TRBJ1-2 and V is TRBV27; the D gene is possibly TRBD1 (6 bases). With 5 bases removed from V and 8 bases from J, the gap between germline ends came to 15 bases. This CDR3 region has 13 residues. Germline lookup yields CDR1 MNHEY and CDR2 SMNVEV (reference sequence). The CDR3 reads CASSGARGRGYTF. CDR3 coding DNA: TGTGCCAGCAGTGGGGCCAGGGGCCGGGGCTACACCTTC.

The chain joins TRBV5-1 to TRBJ2-1; 12 nucleotides match TRBD2. The CDR3 extends over 15 amino acids. Trimming took 4 bases from V and 8 from J; bases not matched to a gene: 7. Germline V gives CDR1 SGHRS, CDR2 YFSETQ. CDR3 DNA sequence: TGCGCCAGCAGCCGACTAGCGGGGGCCGCTTATGAGCAGTTCTTC. Its translation: CASSRLAGAAYEQFF.

The genes are TRBV7-9 and TRBJ2-7, with 10 positions matching TRBD1. The germline V gene has CDR1 SEHNR and CDR2 FQNEAQ (reference sequence). With 5 bases clipped from V and 6 bases from J, the junction kept 4 bases outside the gene matches. CDR3 length: 13 residues. In DNA, the CDR3 is TGTGCCAGCAGCCGACAGGGGGCGGGCGAGCAGTACGTC. Amino acid sequence: CASSRQGAGEQYV.

The chain couples TRBV6-5 to TRBJ2-1, with TRBD1 as a possible D gene (7 bases). Trimming took off 5 bases at V and 5 bases at J, with 16 bases between the two ends. The CDR3 consists of 15 residues. CDR1 and CDR2 (germline): MNHEY, SVGAGI. CDR3 protein: CASSTRQGGNNEQFF. CDR3 DNA: TGTGCCAGCAGTACCCGACAGGGAGGTAACAATGAGCAGTTCTTC.

The CDR3 protein is CASRGTGDGYEQYV. The CDR3, as DNA: TGTGCCAGCAGAGGGACAGGCGACGGCTACGAGCAGTACGTC. The gene calls are TRBV21-1 and TRBJ2-7; the table calls TRBD1, which could not be checked here. TRBV21-1 is annotated as a pseudogene. The CDR3 sequence is 14 residues long.

The chain recombines TRBV18 with TRBJ2-1, with 13 positions matching TRBD2. There are 17 residues in the CDR3. CDR1 is KGHSH and CDR2 is LQKENI in the germline V gene. The V and J ends lost 4 bases and 4 bases, in that order; junction bases with no gene match: 7. The CDR3 loop is CASSRTSGRAGYNEQFF. The CDR3 nucleotides are TGTGCCAGCTCACGAACTAGCGGGAGGGCTGGTTACAATGAGCAGTTCTTC.